This passage covers 13 T cell receptor beta chains from one sample sequenced in a study of graft-versus-host responses after intestinal transplantation. Some clones are missing from TCRdb's copy, which holds only in-frame ones; the method was immunoSEQ multiplex PCR. The sample records roughly 69,000 clones, roughly 89% being singletons. The sample was bone marrow, taken 734 days after intestinal transplantation. The receptors shown here come from a human patient who received an intestinal transplant, so some T cells may come from the graft donor.

This chain uses TRBV4-1 with TRBJ1-2, with 7 bases identical to TRBD1. The germline V gene encodes CDR1 MGHRA and CDR2 YSYEKL. The V and J ends lost 1 base and 5 bases, in that order; junction bases with no gene match: 4. CDR3 size: 14 residues. CDR3 sequence (DNA): TGCGCCAGCAGCCAAGTAGAGACAGGGTATGGCTACACCTTC. It translates to CASSQVETGYGYTF.

The sample holds one count of this clone. The chain uses TRBV6-5 and TRBJ1-1; tentative D call: TRBD1 (5 bases). Deletions cut 1 base from V and 6 bases from J, with 9 bases between. In germline, CDR1 is MNHEY, CDR2 SVGAGI. The length of the CDR3 is 13 residues. For the CDR3, the DNA is TGTGCCAGCAGTTACTTCGGACAAGCTGAAGCTTTCTTT. Translated, it gives CASSYFGQAEAFF.

The chain combines TRBV5-4 with TRBJ1-3, with no clear D. V lost 0 bases to trimming and J lost 0 bases, with 4 bases between them. CDR1 is SGHNT, CDR2 YYREEE, per germline (reference sequence). This CDR3 region has 14 residues. For the CDR3, the DNA is TGTGCCAGCAGCTTGGGGGTCTCTGGAAACACCATATATTTT. This gives the protein CASSLGVSGNTIYF.

The genes are TRBV5-1 and TRBJ1-4; tentatively, D is TRBD1 (5 bases). Germline V gene sequence: CDR1 SGHRS, CDR2 YFSETQ. This CDR3 is built from 17 residues. V lost 4 bases to trimming and J lost 4 bases, with 20 bases between them. The CDR3 bases are TGCGCCAGCAGCCTGAGGACCCGCGTCCAGGGTAATGAAAAACTGTTTTTT. This sequence encodes CASSLRTRVQGNEKLFF.

The V call is TRBV5-1, the J call TRBJ2-7; 9 bases are shared with TRBD2. The CDR3 runs 22 residues. Per the germline V gene, CDR1 is SGHRS and CDR2 is YFSETQ. Trimming removed 1 base from V and 4 bases from J; junction bases left unmatched: 27. In DNA form, the CDR3 reads TGCGCCAGCAGCTTGTGGGATCGGGCAGAGGGGCCGGCGGGAGGGCCTCGGTACGAGCAGTACTTC. It translates to CASSLWDRAEGPAGGPRYEQYF. The full variable domain, rest sourced from reference TRBV5-1 and TRBJ2-7, is KAGVTQTPRYLIKTRGQQVTLSCSPISGHRSVSWYQQTPGQGLQFLFEYFSETQRNKGNFPGRFSGRQFSNSRSEMNVSTLELGDSALYLCASSLWDRAEGPAGGPRYEQYFGPGTRLTVT.

This clone was counted between two and nine times. V and J are TRBV19 and TRBJ2-3, with 9 nucleotides matching TRBD2. The CDR3 runs 15 residues. Germline CDR1 and CDR2: LNHDA and SQIVND (reference sequence). V was clipped by 3 bases and J by 2 bases; unmatched bases: 3. The DNA of the CDR3 is TGTGCCAGTAGTATCGCTAGCGGGACCACAGATACGCAGTATTTT. This encodes CASSIASGTTDTQYF.

The gene calls are TRBV7-6 and TRBJ2-3; TRBD2 is a possible D gene (7 bases). The CDR3 contains 15 residues. The ends were cut back, 1 base at V and 5 bases at J, with 13 bases in the middle. CDR1 SGHVS and CDR2 FNYEAQ come from the germline V gene. CDR3 sequence (DNA): TGTGCCAGCAGCTTAGGGGGGGGCTCCGGAGATACGCAGTATTTT. As protein: CASSLGGGSGDTQYF.

The gene calls are TRBV5-2 and TRBJ1-2. TRBV5-2 is termed a pseudogene. The CDR3 is made up of 13 amino acids. As DNA, the CDR3 is TGTGCCAGCAGCGGTAACACCTACTATGGCTACACCTTC. As protein: CASSGNTYYGYTF.

This chain uses TRBV5-6 with TRBJ1-5; D possibly corresponds to TRBD1 (6 bases). The V end was cut by 1 base, the J end by 3 bases, with 11 bases between. CDR1 and CDR2 (germline): SGHDT, YYEEEE. CDR3 size: 15 residues. The CDR3 sequence: CASSLNREDNQPQHF. The CDR3 DNA sequence: TGTGCCAGCAGCTTGAACAGGGAGGACAATCAGCCCCAGCATTTT.

The V and J genes are TRBV2 and TRBJ1-4; D may be TRBD1 (6 bases). The germline V and J ends were trimmed by 7 bases and 8 bases, with 14 bases remaining between them. The CDR3 has 13 residues. CDR1 and CDR2 (germline): SNHLY, FYNNEI. In DNA, the CDR3 is TGTGCCAGCATTGGGGGGGGCGGGGAAAAACTGTTTTTT. This encodes CASIGGGGEKLFF.

The chain employs TRBV28 and TRBJ2-5; 14 nucleotides match TRBD2. The V gene end was trimmed by 4 bases and the J gene end by 5 bases; junction bases not matched to a gene: 6. Germline V gives CDR1 MDHEN, CDR2 SYDVKM. The CDR3 extends over 16 amino acids. CDR3 in amino acids: CASSWTSGGWWETQYF. In DNA form, the CDR3 reads TGTGCCAGCAGTTGGACTAGCGGGGGGTGGTGGGAGACCCAGTACTTC.

V gene TRBV2 combines with J gene TRBJ1-1; D gene unclear. This CDR3 has 12 amino acids. The V end was cut by 6 bases, the J end by 7 bases, with 12 bases between. CDR1 and CDR2 from the germline V gene are SNHLY and FYNNEI. The CDR3 nucleotides are TGTGCCAGCAGAAGGGCGTGGTATGAAGCTTTCTTT. Protein product: CASRRAWYEAFF. Drawing the rest from reference TRBV2 and TRBJ1-1, the complete variable domain is EPEVTQTPSHQVTQMGQEVILRCVPISNHLYFYWYRQILGQKVEFLVSFYNNEISEKSEIFDDQFSVERPDGSNFTLKIRSTKLEDSAMYFCASRRAWYEAFFGQGTRLTVV.

This clone was seen once. The chain links TRBV11-1 to TRBJ2-3; D is unresolved. Germline CDR1 and CDR2: SGHAT and FQDESV (reference sequence). The CDR3 has 16 residues. Trimming cost V 5 bases and J 0 bases, with 15 bases left between them. The CDR3 here is CASSRRAGPSTDTQYF. The CDR3 nucleotides read TGTGCCAGCAGCCGCCGGGCAGGCCCTAGCACAGATACGCAGTATTTT.